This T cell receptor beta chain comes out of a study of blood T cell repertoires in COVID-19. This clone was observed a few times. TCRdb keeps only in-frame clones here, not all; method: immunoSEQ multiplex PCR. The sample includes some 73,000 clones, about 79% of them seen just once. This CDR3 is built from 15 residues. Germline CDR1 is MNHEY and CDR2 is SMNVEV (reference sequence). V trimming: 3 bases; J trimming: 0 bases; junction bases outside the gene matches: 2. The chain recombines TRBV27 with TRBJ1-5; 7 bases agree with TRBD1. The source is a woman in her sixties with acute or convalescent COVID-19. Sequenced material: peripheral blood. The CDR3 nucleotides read TGTGCCAGCAGTTTTTCAGGGGGTAGCAATCAGCCCCAGCATTTT. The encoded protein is CASSFSGGSNQPQHF.